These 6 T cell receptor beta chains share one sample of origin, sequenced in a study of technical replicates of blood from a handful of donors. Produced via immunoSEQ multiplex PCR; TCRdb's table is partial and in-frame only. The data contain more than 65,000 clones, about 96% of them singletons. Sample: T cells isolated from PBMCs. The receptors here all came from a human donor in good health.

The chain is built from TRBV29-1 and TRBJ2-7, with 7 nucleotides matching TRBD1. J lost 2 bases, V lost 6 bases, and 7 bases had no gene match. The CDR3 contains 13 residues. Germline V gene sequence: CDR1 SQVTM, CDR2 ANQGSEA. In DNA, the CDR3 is TGCAGCGTCGGCGACAGGGCGGCCTACGAGCAGTACTTC. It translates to CSVGDRAAYEQYF.

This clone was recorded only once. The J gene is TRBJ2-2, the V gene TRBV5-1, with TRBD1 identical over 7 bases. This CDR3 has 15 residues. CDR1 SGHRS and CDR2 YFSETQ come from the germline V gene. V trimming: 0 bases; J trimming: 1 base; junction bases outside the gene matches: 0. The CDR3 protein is CASSLGTGNTGELFF. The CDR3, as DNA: TGCGCCAGCAGCTTGGGGACAGGGAACACCGGGGAGCTGTTTTTT.

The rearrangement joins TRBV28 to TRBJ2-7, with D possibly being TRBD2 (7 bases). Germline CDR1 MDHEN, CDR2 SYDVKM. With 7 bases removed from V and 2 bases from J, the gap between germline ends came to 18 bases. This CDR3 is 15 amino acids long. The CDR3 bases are TGTGCCAGCATAGCCCATCCGGGGGGCCCCTACGAGCAGTACTTC. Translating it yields CASIAHPGGPYEQYF.

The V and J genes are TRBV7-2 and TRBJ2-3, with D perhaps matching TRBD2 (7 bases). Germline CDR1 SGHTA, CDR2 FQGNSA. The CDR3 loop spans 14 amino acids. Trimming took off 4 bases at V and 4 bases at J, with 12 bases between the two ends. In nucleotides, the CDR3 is TGTGCCAGCAGCTCCGGCGGGGGCCCAGATACGCAGTATTTT. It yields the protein CASSSGGGPDTQYF. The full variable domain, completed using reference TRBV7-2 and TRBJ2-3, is GAGVSQSPSNKVTEKGKDVELRCDPISGHTALYWYRQSLGQGLEFLIYFQGNSAPDKSGLPSDRFSAERTGGSVSTLTIQRTQQEDSAVYLCASSSGGGPDTQYFGPGTRLTVL.

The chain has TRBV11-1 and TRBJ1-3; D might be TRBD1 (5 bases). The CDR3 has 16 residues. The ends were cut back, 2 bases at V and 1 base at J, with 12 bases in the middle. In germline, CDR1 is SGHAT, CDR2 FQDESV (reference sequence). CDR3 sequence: CASSLYYRTSGNTIYF. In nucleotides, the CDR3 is TGTGCCAGCAGCTTATACTATCGGACATCTGGAAACACCATATATTTT.

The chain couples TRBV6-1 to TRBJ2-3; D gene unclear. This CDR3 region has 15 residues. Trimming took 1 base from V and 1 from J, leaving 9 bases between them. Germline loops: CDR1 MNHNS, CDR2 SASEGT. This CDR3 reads CASSEGLVRTDTQYF. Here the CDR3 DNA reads TGTGCCAGCAGTGAAGGCTTAGTGCGCACAGATACGCAGTATTTT.